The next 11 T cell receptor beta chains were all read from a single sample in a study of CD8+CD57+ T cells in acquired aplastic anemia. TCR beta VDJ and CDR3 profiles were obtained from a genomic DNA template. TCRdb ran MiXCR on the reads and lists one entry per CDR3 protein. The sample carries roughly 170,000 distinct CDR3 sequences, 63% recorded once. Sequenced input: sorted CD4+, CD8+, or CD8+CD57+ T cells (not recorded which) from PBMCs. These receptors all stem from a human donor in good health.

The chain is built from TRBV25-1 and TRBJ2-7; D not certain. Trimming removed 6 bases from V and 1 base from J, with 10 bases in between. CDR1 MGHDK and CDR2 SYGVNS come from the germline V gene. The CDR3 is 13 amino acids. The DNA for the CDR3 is TGTGCCAGCAGCAGGCGAGCGTCCTACGAGCAGTACTTC. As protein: CASSRRASYEQYF.

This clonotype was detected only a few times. The CDR3 here is CASSPLAGAYNEQFF. The CDR3 DNA reads as TGTGCCAGCAGTCCGCTAGCGGGGGCCTACAATGAGCAGTTCTTC. J is TRBJ2-1 and V is TRBV12-3 or TRBV12-4, with 10 nucleotides matching TRBD2. V gave up 5 bases and J gave up 2 bases; unmatched junction bases: 3. The length of the CDR3 is 15 residues.

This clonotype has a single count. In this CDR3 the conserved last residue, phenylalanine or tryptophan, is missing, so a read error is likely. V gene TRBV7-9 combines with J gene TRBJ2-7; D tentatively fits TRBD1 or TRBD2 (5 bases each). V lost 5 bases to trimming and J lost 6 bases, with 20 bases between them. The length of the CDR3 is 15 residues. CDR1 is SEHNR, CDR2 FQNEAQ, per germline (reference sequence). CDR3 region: CASSRYRDLGAEQYL. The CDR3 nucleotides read TGTGCCAGCAGCCGATACCGGGACCTTGGAGCCGAGCAGTACCTC.

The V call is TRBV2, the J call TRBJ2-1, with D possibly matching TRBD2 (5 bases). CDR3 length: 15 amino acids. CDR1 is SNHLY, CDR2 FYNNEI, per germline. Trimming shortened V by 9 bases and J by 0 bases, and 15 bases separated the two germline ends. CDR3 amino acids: CARVEVQSSYNEQFF. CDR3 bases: TGTGCCAGGGTGGAGGTCCAGTCCTCCTACAATGAGCAGTTCTTC.

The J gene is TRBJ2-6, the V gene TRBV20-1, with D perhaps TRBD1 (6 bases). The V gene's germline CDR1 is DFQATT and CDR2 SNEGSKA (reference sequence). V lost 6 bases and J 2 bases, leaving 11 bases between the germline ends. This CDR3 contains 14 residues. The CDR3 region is CSASAGAGANVLTF. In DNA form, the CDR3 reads TGCAGTGCCAGCGCAGGGGCTGGGGCCAACGTCCTGACTTTC.

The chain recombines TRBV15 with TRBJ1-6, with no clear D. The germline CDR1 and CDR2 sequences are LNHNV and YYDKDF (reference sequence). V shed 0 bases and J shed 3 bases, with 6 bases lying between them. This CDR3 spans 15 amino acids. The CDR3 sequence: CATSREAVYNSPLHF. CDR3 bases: TGTGCCACCAGCAGAGAGGCAGTCTATAATTCACCCCTCCACTTT.

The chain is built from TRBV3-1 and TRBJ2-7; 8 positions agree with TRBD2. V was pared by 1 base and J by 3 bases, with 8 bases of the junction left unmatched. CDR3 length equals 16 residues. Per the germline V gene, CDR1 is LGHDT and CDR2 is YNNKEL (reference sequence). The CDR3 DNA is TGTGCCAGCAGCCAAGTCCTGACTAGCGCCAACTACGAGCAGTACTTC. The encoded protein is CASSQVLTSANYEQYF.

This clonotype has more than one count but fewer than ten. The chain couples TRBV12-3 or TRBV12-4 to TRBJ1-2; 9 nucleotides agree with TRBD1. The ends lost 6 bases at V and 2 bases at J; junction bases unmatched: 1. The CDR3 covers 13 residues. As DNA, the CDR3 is TGTGCCAGCAGAGGACAGGGGAACTATGGCTACACCTTC. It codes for CASRGQGNYGYTF.

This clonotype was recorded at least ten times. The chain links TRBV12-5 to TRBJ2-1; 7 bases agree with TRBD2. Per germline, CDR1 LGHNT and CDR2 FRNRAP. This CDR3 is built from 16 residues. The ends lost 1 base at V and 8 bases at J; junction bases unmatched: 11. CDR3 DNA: TGTGCTAGTGGTTTGGGAGCGGGATTTGGTGGATATGAGCAGTTCTTC. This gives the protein CASGLGAGFGGYEQFF.

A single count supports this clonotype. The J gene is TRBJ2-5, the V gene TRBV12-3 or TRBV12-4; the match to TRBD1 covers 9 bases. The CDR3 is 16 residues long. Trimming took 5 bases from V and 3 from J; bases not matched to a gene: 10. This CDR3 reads CASSPLNDRGKETQYF. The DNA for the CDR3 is TGTGCCAGCAGTCCTCTGAACGACAGGGGGAAAGAGACCCAGTACTTC.

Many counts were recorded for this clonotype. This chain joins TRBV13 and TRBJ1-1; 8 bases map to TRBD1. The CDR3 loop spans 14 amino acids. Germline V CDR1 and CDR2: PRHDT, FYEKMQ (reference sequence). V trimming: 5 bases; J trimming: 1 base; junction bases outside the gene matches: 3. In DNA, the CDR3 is TGTGCCAGCAGCCCGGACAGGGAGAACACTGAAGCTTTCTTT. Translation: CASSPDRENTEAFF.